The 16 T cell receptor beta chains below come from one sample, sequenced in a study of blood T cell repertoires in COVID-19. Profiled with immunoSEQ multiplex PCR; TCRdb holds only in-frame clones, not every one. The table lists 100,000 to 150,000 clones, roughly 84% of them singletons. The sequencing sample was made of peripheral blood. The receptors shown here come from a woman aged 25 to 45 who had recovered from COVID-19.

The chain uses TRBV3-1 (or the pseudogene TRBV3-2) and TRBJ2-7; no definite D call. The V end was cut by 4 bases, the J end by 7 bases, with 20 bases between. The CDR3 loop spans 15 amino acids. Germline CDR1 reads LGHDT; CDR2 reads YNNKEL (reference sequence). CDR3 bases: TGTGCCAGCAGCCTTAATGGATTAATGACACGGGAGCAGTACTTC. Amino acids: CASSLNGLMTREQYF.

The DNA of the CDR3 is TGTGCCAGCTCACCATTTTCGGGACTACTAACAGATACGCAGTATTTT. It translates to CASSPFSGLLTDTQYF. V usage is TRBV18 and J usage is TRBJ2-3; 7 bases map to TRBD2. The CDR3 is 16 residues long. J was trimmed by 3 bases and V by 2 bases; bases with no gene match: 8. The germline gives CDR1 KGHSH, CDR2 LQKENI.

This clone was picked up a small number of times. The gene calls are TRBV2 and TRBJ1-1, with 7 bases identical to TRBD1. The V segment lost 2 bases and the J segment 6 bases; nucleotides outside the gene matches: 3. This CDR3 has 13 amino acids. From germline, CDR1 is SNHLY and CDR2 FYNNEI. The CDR3 loop is CASSERGQSEAFF. DNA of the CDR3: TGTGCCAGCAGTGAACGGGGACAGTCTGAAGCTTTCTTT.

The gene calls are TRBV9 and TRBJ2-7; D gene ambiguous. CDR1 and CDR2 (germline): SGDLS, YYNGEE. CDR3 length: 15 residues. V shed 0 bases and J shed 2 bases, with 12 bases lying between them. This CDR3 is CASSVAQAETYEQYF. CDR3 nucleotides: TGTGCCAGCAGCGTAGCGCAGGCCGAAACCTACGAGCAGTACTTC.

This chain uses TRBV27 with TRBJ2-7; 8 bases map to TRBD1. The CDR3 length is 12 residues. V shed 5 bases, J shed 6 bases, and the junction held 3 bases outside the gene matches. CDR1 and CDR2 from the germline V gene are MNHEY and SMNVEV (reference sequence). This CDR3 reads CASSEQGGEQYF. CDR3 coding DNA: TGTGCCAGCAGTGAACAGGGGGGCGAGCAGTACTTC.

This clone was seen more than once but under ten times. This sequence joins TRBV6-5 and TRBJ1-1; 9 bases map to TRBD1. The V gene end was trimmed by 2 bases and the J gene end by 3 bases; junction bases not matched to a gene: 4. The CDR3 is made up of 15 amino acids. Germline loops: CDR1 MNHEY, CDR2 SVGAGI. CDR3 loop: CASSYNGQGYTEAFF. In DNA form, the CDR3 reads TGTGCCAGCAGTTACAACGGACAGGGGTACACTGAAGCTTTCTTT.

The CDR3 spells CASSVVEYGSGNTIYF. In nucleotides, the CDR3 is TGTGCCAGCAGCGTAGTGGAGTACGGCTCTGGAAACACCATATATTTT. The chain joins TRBV9 to TRBJ1-3; D is unresolved. This CDR3 contains 16 residues. Germline V gene sequence: CDR1 SGDLS, CDR2 YYNGEE. The germline V and J ends were trimmed by 0 bases and 0 bases, with 10 bases remaining between them. The full variable domain, with the rest looked up from reference TRBV9 and TRBJ1-3, is DSGVTQTPKHLITATGQRVTLRCSPRSGDLSVYWYQQSLDQGLQFLIQYYNGEERAKGNILERFSAQQFPDLHSELNLSSLELGDSALYFCASSVVEYGSGNTIYFGEGSWLTVV.

The chain is built from TRBV5-1 and TRBJ2-2; D possibly corresponds to TRBD1 (5 bases). The CDR3 sequence is 15 residues long. Germline-derived CDR1 and CDR2 are SGHRS and YFSETQ. V lost 0 bases and J lost 6, with 12 bases in between. CDR3: CASSLAAIGAGELFF. In nucleotides, the CDR3 is TGCGCCAGCAGCTTGGCCGCCATAGGGGCCGGGGAGCTGTTTTTT.

The V and J genes are TRBV7-9 and TRBJ2-7, with 7 bases identical to TRBD1. The CDR3 runs 13 residues. Germline V gives CDR1 SEHNR, CDR2 FQNEAQ (reference sequence). V lost 4 bases and J lost 5; bases outside the gene matches: 5. In DNA, the CDR3 is TGTGCCAGCAGCTCCGACAGGGACCACGAGCAGTACTTC. This sequence encodes CASSSDRDHEQYF.

The chain couples TRBV7-8 to TRBJ1-1; possible D gene TRBD1, 6 bases. The CDR3 sequence is 13 residues long. Germline assignment: CDR1 SGHVS and CDR2 FQNEAQ. V shed 4 bases and J shed 6 bases, with 12 bases lying between them. CDR3 coding DNA: TGTGCCAGCAGCTCGTTACAGGGCGCTGAAGCTTTCTTT. As protein: CASSSLQGAEAFF.

J is TRBJ2-5 and V is TRBV11-1; the match to TRBD1 covers 8 bases. V gave up 4 bases and J gave up 4 bases; unmatched junction bases: 5. The CDR3 is 14 amino acids. Germline V CDR1 and CDR2: SGHAT, FQDESV (reference sequence). The CDR3 DNA reads TGTGCCAGCAGCTCAGGGACAGGAGCAGAGACCCAGTACTTC. It codes for CASSSGTGAETQYF.

The V gene is TRBV11-2, the J gene TRBJ1-2; 8 bases are shared with TRBD1. The CDR3 contains 16 residues. CDR1 SGHAT and CDR2 FQNNGV come from the germline V gene. The ends lost 1 base at V and 8 bases at J; junction bases unmatched: 12. CDR3 bases: TGTGCCAGCAGCTTAGGACAGGGGATTGAGATAGGGGGCTACACCTTC. Translation: CASSLGQGIEIGGYTF.

V gene TRBV14 combines with J gene TRBJ2-1; 8 bases match TRBD2. V lost 4 bases and J lost 6; bases outside the gene matches: 11. The CDR3 covers 16 residues. The germline CDR1 and CDR2 sequences are SGHDN and FVKESK. In nucleotides, the CDR3 is TGTGCCAGCAGCCCGACCGGGGGGGCGCGAGGCAATGAGCAGTTCTTC. This codes for CASSPTGGARGNEQFF.

The rearrangement uses TRBV3-1 (or the pseudogene TRBV3-2) and TRBJ2-5; D is undetermined. The CDR3 contains 17 residues. V was pared by 1 base and J by 1 base, with 16 bases between. The germline gives CDR1 LGHDT, CDR2 YNNKEL (reference sequence). CDR3 sequence: CASSQGLVFNFQETQYF. As DNA, the CDR3 is TGTGCCAGCAGCCAAGGGCTAGTATTTAACTTCCAAGAGACCCAGTACTTC.

There are many counts of this clone. The chain employs TRBV27 and TRBJ2-7, with TRBD1 matching over 7 bases. CDR3 length: 14 amino acids. Trimming took 1 base from V and 4 from J; bases not matched to a gene: 4. CDR1 MNHEY and CDR2 SMNVEV come from the germline V gene (reference sequence). The CDR3 sequence: CASSLLGTEYEQYF. CDR3 DNA: TGTGCCAGCAGTTTATTGGGGACAGAGTACGAGCAGTACTTC.

This clone was observed once. V and J are TRBV5-1 and TRBJ1-1; the D gene is possibly TRBD1 (5 bases). V was clipped by 0 bases and J by 1 base, with 7 bases between them. The CDR3 runs 14 residues. CDR1 is SGHRS and CDR2 is YFSETQ in the germline V gene. CDR3 region: CASSLDRRNTEAFF. The DNA of the CDR3 is TGCGCCAGCAGCTTGGACAGGAGGAACACTGAAGCTTTCTTT.